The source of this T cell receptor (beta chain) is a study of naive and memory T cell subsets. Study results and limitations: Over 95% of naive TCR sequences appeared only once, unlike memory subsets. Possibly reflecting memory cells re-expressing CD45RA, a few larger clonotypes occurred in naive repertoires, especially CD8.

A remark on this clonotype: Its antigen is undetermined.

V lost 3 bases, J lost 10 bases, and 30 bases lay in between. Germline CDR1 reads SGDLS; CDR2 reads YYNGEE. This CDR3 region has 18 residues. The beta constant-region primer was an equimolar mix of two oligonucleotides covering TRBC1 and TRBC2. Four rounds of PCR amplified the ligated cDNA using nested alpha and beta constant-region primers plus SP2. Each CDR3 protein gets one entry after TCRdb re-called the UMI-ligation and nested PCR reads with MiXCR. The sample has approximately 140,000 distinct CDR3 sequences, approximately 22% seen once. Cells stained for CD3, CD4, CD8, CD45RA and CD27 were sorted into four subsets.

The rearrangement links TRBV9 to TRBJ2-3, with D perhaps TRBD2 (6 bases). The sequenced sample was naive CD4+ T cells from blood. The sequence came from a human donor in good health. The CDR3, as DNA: TGTGCCAGCAGCGCTCCCCGGGGGAGCAGCCGAAGAAGCCCACCGCAGTATTTT. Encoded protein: CASSAPRGSSRRSPPQYF.